The 6 T cell receptor beta chains in this list originate from one sample, sequenced in a study of T cell responses to AZD1222 COVID-19 vaccine. The data were produced by immunoSEQ multiplex PCR, yet TCRdb's version contains in-frame clones alone and is incomplete. The sample records 150,000 to 200,000 clones, about 90% being singletons. The sample consisted of peripheral blood, taken 28 days after the second AZD1222 dose. These TCRs come from an adult who received the AZD1222 COVID-19 vaccine.

The rearrangement joins TRBV6-5 to TRBJ1-1; TRBD1 is a possible D gene (5 bases). Germline-derived CDR1 and CDR2 are MNHEY and SVGAGI. Between the trimmed V and J ends, which lost 0 bases and 7 bases, there was a span of 15 bases. The CDR3 runs 15 residues. In DNA, the CDR3 is TGTGCCAGCAGTTACTCCGTAGGGACTTACTATGAAGCTTTCTTT. As protein: CASSYSVGTYYEAFF.

The gene calls are TRBV12-5 and TRBJ1-5; no reliable D call. Germline CDR1 LGHNT, CDR2 FRNRAP. Trimming removed 7 bases at V and 0 bases at J, with 13 bases between. The CDR3 consists of 15 residues. The CDR3 loop is CASAADGDSNQPQHF. The CDR3 nucleotides read TGTGCTAGTGCCGCGGACGGAGATAGCAATCAGCCCCAGCATTTT. The full variable domain, in which reference TRBV12-5 and TRBJ1-5 provide the parts outside the CDR3, is DARVTQTPRHKVTEMGQEVTMRCQPILGHNTVFWYRQTMMQGLELLAYFRNRAPLDDSGMPKDRFSAEMPDATLATLKIQPSEPRDSAVYFCASAADGDSNQPQHFGDGTRLSIL.

The V and J genes are TRBV27 and TRBJ2-5; D might be TRBD2 (5 bases). Trimming pared 7 bases from V and 3 bases from J, leaving 27 bases between. Looked up from germline, CDR1 is MNHEY and CDR2 is SMNVEV (reference sequence). CDR3 length equals 18 residues. DNA for the CDR3: TGTGCCAGCACCCATTACCCTCACCGGGGAAGGCGGGAAGAGACCCAGTACTTC. It specifies CASTHYPHRGRREETQYF.

This clone has just a few counts. V gene TRBV4-1 combines with J gene TRBJ1-2; the D is unclear. CDR3 length: 13 amino acids. The germline V and J ends were trimmed by 4 bases and 2 bases, with 8 bases remaining between them. From germline, CDR1 is MGHRA and CDR2 YSYEKL. The CDR3 loop is CASSPGVNYGYTF. Written as DNA, the CDR3 is TGCGCCAGCAGCCCTGGCGTCAACTATGGCTACACCTTC.

The V gene is TRBV28, the J gene TRBJ2-7, with 7 bases aligning to TRBD1. The trim removed 6 bases at V and 1 base at J, leaving 3 bases unmatched. This CDR3 is built from 13 residues. Germline values: CDR1 MDHEN, CDR2 SYDVKM. The CDR3 DNA follows: TGTGCCAGCAGGTCGGGACAGTCCTACGAGCAGTACTTC. It encodes CASRSGQSYEQYF.

The rearrangement uses TRBV5-6 and TRBJ1-1; 9 bases line up with TRBD1. Trimming cost V 4 bases and J 4 bases; bases outside gene matches: 11. Germline-derived CDR1 and CDR2 are SGHDT and YYEEEE. This CDR3 contains 16 residues. CDR3: CASSPIGTGFPTEAFF. As DNA, the CDR3 is TGTGCCAGCAGCCCGATTGGGACAGGGTTCCCCACTGAAGCTTTCTTT.